What follows are 12 T cell receptor beta chains derived from one specimen sequenced in a study of T-cell reconstitution after alpha-beta-depleted transplantation in children. For TCRbeta, the library was prepared with unique molecular identifiers. One entry per CDR3 protein, called by TCRdb with MiXCR from the PCR reads. The sample yields some 830,000 distinct CDR3 sequences, 15% to 20% seen once. This sample comprised PBMCs, mostly from graft donor cells, obtained 360 days after TCRalphabeta/CD19-depleted stem cell transplant. These receptors were obtained from a male patient aged 10-17 years who had a stem cell transplant for acute lymphoblastic leukemia, so the T cells may come from the graft donor.

The J gene is TRBJ2-3, the V gene TRBV5-1; 10 nucleotides line up with TRBD1. The CDR3 is made up of 14 amino acids. The germline CDR1 and CDR2 sequences are SGHRS and YFSETQ. J gave up 4 bases and V 10 bases, and 9 bases lay outside the gene matches. CDR3 sequence: CAGGTGASPDTQYF. The CDR3 region has the DNA TGCGCCGGGGGGACAGGGGCGAGTCCAGATACGCAGTATTTT.

This clonotype has more than one count but fewer than ten. V usage is TRBV20-1 and J usage is TRBJ1-5; 7 nucleotides match TRBD1. This CDR3 spans 14 amino acids. V was clipped by 1 base and J by 7 bases; unmatched bases: 7. Per germline, CDR1 DFQATT and CDR2 SNEGSKA (reference sequence). The CDR3 is CSARVDRVRQPQHF. The CDR3 coding sequence is TGCAGTGCTAGAGTCGACAGGGTACGGCAGCCCCAGCATTTT.

The CDR3 reads CASSDAPTGGADQPQHF. The CDR3 coding sequence is TGTGCCAGCAGTGATGCGCCGACGGGGGGCGCGGATCAGCCCCAGCATTTT. The V call is TRBV25-1, the J call TRBJ1-5; TRBD1 is a possible D gene (6 bases). Deletions cut 3 bases from V and 5 bases from J, with 20 bases between. Germline loops: CDR1 MGHDK, CDR2 SYGVNS. CDR3 size: 17 residues. Combining the CDR3 with reference TRBV25-1 and TRBJ1-5 gives the whole variable domain EADIYQTPRYLVIGTGKKITLECSQTMGHDKMYWYQQDPGMELHLIHYSYGVNSTEKGDLSSESTVSRIRTEHFPLTLESARPSHTSQYLCASSDAPTGGADQPQHFGDGTRLSIL.

The chain employs TRBV12-3 or TRBV12-4 and TRBJ2-3, with D possibly matching TRBD2 (5 bases). The CDR3 contains 14 residues. Trimming pared 2 bases from V and 6 bases from J, leaving 12 bases between. CDR3 sequence reads: CASSLRRSGDTQYF. CDR3 DNA: TGTGCCAGCAGTTTACGGAGGTCAGGCGATACGCAGTATTTT.

This clonotype was counted many times. This chain connects TRBV20-1 to TRBJ1-2; possible D gene TRBD1, 5 bases. CDR1 is DFQATT and CDR2 is SNEGSKA in the germline V gene (reference sequence). The CDR3 has 16 amino acids. With 6 bases removed from V and 3 bases from J, the gap between germline ends came to 23 bases. This CDR3 is CSATAQARVRHYGYTF. DNA for the CDR3: TGCAGTGCAACAGCACAGGCCCGAGTCCGGCACTATGGCTACACCTTC.

The rearrangement uses TRBV29-1 and TRBJ2-7; TRBD1 matches at 12 bases. J lost 7 bases, V lost 4 bases, and 8 bases had no gene match. Germline V gene data show CDR1 as SQVTM and CDR2 as ANQGSEA. This CDR3 has 14 amino acids. CDR3 coding DNA: TGCAGCGTTGGTCGGGACAGGGGGCCGGGAGAGCAGTACTTC. Translation gives CSVGRDRGPGEQYF.

This chain joins TRBV12-3 or TRBV12-4 and TRBJ1-2, with unresolved D. The CDR3 is 11 amino acids. Trimming shortened V by 3 bases and J by 6 bases, and 5 bases separated the two germline ends. CDR3 sequence (DNA): TGTGCCAGCAGTTTGTATAATGGCTACACCTTC. Its translation: CASSLYNGYTF.

This clonotype occurred a few times. J is TRBJ2-7 and V is TRBV4-1, with 10 bases fitting TRBD1. Losses at the gene ends were 5 bases for V and 2 bases for J; bases not matched to a gene: 6. This CDR3 comprises 15 residues. The germline gives CDR1 MGHRA, CDR2 YSYEKL. The DNA for the CDR3 is TGCGCCAGCAGCTACCGGGACAGGGGCACCTACGAGCAGTACTTC. It is translated as CASSYRDRGTYEQYF.

The chain has TRBV10-3 and TRBJ2-7; perhaps TRBD2 as D (7 bases). CDR3 length equals 16 residues. With 6 bases removed from V and 5 bases from J, the gap between germline ends came to 23 bases. Germline CDR1 ENHRY, CDR2 SYGVKD. CDR3 DNA: TGTGCCATCAGGGAGGAGGGGGGGACACACCTCCACGAGCAGTACTTC. Its translation: CAIREEGGTHLHEQYF.

The rearrangement joins TRBV12-3 or TRBV12-4 to TRBJ1-1, with 7 bases lining up with TRBD1. J gave up 7 bases and V 6 bases, and 11 bases lay outside the gene matches. CDR3 size: 14 residues. In nucleotides, the CDR3 is TGTGCCAGCAGCGCCTCCGGACAGGAGAATGAAGCTTTCTTT. Protein product: CASSASGQENEAFF.

This rearrangement joins TRBV14 to TRBJ2-1; 7 positions match TRBD2. V was clipped by 0 bases and J by 3 bases; unmatched bases: 8. The germline gives CDR1 SGHDN, CDR2 FVKESK. The CDR3 consists of 17 residues. In nucleotides, the CDR3 is TGTGCCAGCAGCCAAGATTCTCTGGGGGGGATCTACAATGAGCAGTTCTTC. It translates to CASSQDSLGGIYNEQFF.

V usage is TRBV4-1 and J usage is TRBJ2-2, with 7 bases identical to TRBD2. The CDR3 sequence is 16 residues long. CDR1 is MGHRA and CDR2 is YSYEKL in the germline V gene. V gave up 4 bases and J gave up 7 bases; unmatched junction bases: 12. In DNA, the CDR3 is TGCGCCAGCAGCCCCCCCCTGGGGAGGGACGACGGGGAGCTGTTTTTT. Amino acids: CASSPPLGRDDGELFF.